Below, one T cell receptor (beta chain) is given with its context. Antigen unknown. The germline V gene has CDR1 SGHRS and CDR2 YFSETQ. This CDR3 region has 16 residues. The authors made the TRB cDNA libraries by 5' RACE using UMI labels. TCRdb reprocessed the 5' RACE reads and reports one entry per CDR3 protein, with no DNA. In all, the sample yields 100,000 to 150,000 distinct CDR3 sequences. The data derive from a study of CXCR3-negative and CXCR3-positive naive CD8 T cells. Study details: The libraries together contributed some 150 million TRB reads, each supplying about 1.5 +/- 0.3 million.

Study findings and constraints: Hydrophobicity was higher for TRB CDR3s found in CXCR3-positive naive cells than in CXCR3-negative naive cells. Diversity was high in both naive subsets and much lower in memory cells. Between one naive subset and the other, surface CD5 was comparable, and TCR strength was inferred from TRB CDR3 properties.

Naive CD8+ T cells showed a CD45RO-CCR7+CD27+CD95- phenotype. Sequencing was carried out using naive CXCR3+ CD8+ T cells from blood. The subset is: CD45RO-CCR7+CD27+CD95- naive CD8+ T cells expressing CXCR3 (TNR3+). The clonotype comes from a human donor in good health. Some clones in this sample may be carry-over from other donors' samples. The V gene is TRBV5-1, the J gene TRBJ1-2; the TCRdb call, TRBD1, lacks DNA for checking. CDR3 in amino acids: CASSSYPGERVYGYTF.